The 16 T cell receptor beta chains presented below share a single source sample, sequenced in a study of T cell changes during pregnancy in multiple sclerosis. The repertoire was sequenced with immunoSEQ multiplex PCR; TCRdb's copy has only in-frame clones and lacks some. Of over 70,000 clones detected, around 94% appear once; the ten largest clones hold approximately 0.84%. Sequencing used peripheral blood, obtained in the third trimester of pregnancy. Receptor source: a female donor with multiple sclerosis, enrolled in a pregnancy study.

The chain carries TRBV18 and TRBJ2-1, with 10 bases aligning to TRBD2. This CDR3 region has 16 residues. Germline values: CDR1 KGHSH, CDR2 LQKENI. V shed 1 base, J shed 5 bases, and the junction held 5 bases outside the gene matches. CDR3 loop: CASSPLSGLADNEQFF. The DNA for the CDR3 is TGTGCCAGCTCACCACTTAGCGGACTAGCGGACAATGAGCAGTTCTTC.

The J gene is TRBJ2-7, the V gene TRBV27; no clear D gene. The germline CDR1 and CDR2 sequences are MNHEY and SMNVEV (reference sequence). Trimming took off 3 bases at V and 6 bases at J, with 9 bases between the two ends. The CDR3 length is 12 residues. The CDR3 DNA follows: TGTGCCAGCAGTTTCAATTCGGTCGAGCAGTACTTC. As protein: CASSFNSVEQYF.

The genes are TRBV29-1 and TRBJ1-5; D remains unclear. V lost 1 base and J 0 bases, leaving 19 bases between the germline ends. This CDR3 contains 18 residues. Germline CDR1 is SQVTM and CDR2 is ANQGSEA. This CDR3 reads CSVEVGRTVLYSNQPQHF. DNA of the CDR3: TGCAGCGTTGAAGTTGGGAGAACAGTCCTTTATAGCAATCAGCCCCAGCATTTT.

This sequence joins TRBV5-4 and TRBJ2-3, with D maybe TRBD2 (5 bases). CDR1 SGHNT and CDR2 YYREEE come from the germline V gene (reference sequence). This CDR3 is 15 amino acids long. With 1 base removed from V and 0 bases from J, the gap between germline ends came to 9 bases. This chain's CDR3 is CASSLSLASTDTQYF. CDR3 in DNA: TGTGCCAGCAGCTTGTCCCTAGCTAGCACAGATACGCAGTATTTT.

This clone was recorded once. CDR3 protein: CASSTRDRAYEQYF. In DNA form, the CDR3 reads TGTGCCAGCAGTACAAGGGACAGGGCCTACGAGCAGTACTTC. The chain links TRBV7-9 to TRBJ2-7; 9 positions agree with TRBD1. The germline V gene encodes CDR1 SEHNR and CDR2 FQNEAQ (reference sequence). J was trimmed by 2 bases and V by 6 bases; bases with no gene match: 5. The CDR3 is 14 amino acids.

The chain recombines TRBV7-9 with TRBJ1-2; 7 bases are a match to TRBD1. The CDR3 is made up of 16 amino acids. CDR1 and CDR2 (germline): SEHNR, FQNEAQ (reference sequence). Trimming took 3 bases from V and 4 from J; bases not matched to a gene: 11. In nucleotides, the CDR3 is TGTGCCAGCAGCTTTCAATACAGGGGATATTTCTATGGCTACACCTTC. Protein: CASSFQYRGYFYGYTF.

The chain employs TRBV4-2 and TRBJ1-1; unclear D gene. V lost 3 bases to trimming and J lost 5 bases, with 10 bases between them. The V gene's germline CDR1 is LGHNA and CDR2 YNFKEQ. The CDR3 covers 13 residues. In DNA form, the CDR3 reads TGTGCCAGCAGCCAGACCCGAGGGACTGAAGCTTTCTTT. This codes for CASSQTRGTEAFF.

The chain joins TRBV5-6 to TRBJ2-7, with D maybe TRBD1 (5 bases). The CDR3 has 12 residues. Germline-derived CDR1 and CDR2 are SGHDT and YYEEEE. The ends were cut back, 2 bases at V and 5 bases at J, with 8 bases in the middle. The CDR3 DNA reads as TGTGCCAGCAGCTTAGGGGCCCACGAGCAGTACTTC. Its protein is CASSLGAHEQYF.

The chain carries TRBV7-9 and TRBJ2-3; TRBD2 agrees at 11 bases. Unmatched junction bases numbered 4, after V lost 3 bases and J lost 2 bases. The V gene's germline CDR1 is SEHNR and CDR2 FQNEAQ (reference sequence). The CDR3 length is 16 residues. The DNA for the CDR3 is TGTGCCAGCAGCTTCGTAGCGGGAGGGTCCACAGATACGCAGTATTTT. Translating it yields CASSFVAGGSTDTQYF.

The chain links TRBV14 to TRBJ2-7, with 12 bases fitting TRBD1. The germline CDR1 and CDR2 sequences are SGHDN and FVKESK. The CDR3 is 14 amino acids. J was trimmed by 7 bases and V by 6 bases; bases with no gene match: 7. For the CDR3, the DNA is TGTGCCAGCAGTGTGGGACAGGGGGCGGTGGAGCAGTACTTC. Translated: CASSVGQGAVEQYF.

CDR3 region: CASSEKLVDGGTTEAFF. CDR3 sequence (DNA): TGTGCCAGCAGTGAAAAACTTGTAGACGGAGGAACCACTGAAGCTTTCTTT. V is TRBV2 and J is TRBJ1-1; D is unresolved. V shed 2 bases and J shed 4 bases, with 20 bases lying between them. From germline, CDR1 is SNHLY and CDR2 FYNNEI. This CDR3 contains 17 residues.

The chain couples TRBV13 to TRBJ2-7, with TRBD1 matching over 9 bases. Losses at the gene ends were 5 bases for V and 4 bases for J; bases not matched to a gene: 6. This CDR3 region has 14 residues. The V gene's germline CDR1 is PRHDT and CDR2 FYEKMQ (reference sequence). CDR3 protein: CASSPGTGFYEQYF. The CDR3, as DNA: TGTGCCAGCAGCCCCGGGACAGGGTTTTACGAGCAGTACTTC.

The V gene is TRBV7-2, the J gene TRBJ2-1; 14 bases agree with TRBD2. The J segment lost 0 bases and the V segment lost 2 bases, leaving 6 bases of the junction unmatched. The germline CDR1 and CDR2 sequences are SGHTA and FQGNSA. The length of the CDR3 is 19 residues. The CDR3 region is CASSLMGLAGVSSYNEQFF. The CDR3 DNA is TGTGCCAGCAGCTTAATGGGACTAGCGGGAGTAAGCTCCTACAATGAGCAGTTCTTC.

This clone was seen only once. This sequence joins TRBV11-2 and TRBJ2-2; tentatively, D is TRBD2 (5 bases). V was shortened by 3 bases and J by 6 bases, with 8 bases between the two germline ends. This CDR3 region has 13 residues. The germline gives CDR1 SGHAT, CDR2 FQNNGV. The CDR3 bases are TGTGCCAGCAGCTTGTTAGCGCCCGGGGAGCTGTTTTTT. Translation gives CASSLLAPGELFF.

CDR3 in amino acids: CASSLGDLSYEQYF. Here the CDR3 DNA reads TGCGCCAGCAGCCTGGGGGACTTATCCTACGAGCAGTACTTC. This chain links TRBV4-1 with TRBJ2-7, with D maybe TRBD2 (6 bases). Germline V gene lookup returns CDR1 MGHRA and CDR2 YSYEKL. V was cut by 4 bases and J by 1 base, with 11 bases left in between. The CDR3 loop spans 14 amino acids.

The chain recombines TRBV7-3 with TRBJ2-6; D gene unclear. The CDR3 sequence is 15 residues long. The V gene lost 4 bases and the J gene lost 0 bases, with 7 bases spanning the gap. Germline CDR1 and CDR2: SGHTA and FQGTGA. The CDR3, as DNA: TGTGCCAGCAGCTCTCAGATCTCTGGGGCCAACGTCCTGACTTTC. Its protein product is CASSSQISGANVLTF.